The clone carrying this T cell receptor (beta chain) was seen a few times. This CDR3 has 15 residues. CDR1 is SEHNR, CDR2 FQNEAQ, per germline (reference sequence). V lost 6 bases and J 0 bases, leaving 15 bases between the germline ends. The record originates from a study of T-cell memory formation after mild COVID-19. 5'RACE primed at constant segments yielded TCR alpha and TCR beta cDNA libraries bearing sample barcodes and UMIs. TCRdb re-analysed the 5' RACE reads in MiXCR, keeping a single row per CDR3 protein. The sample comprises more than 300,000 distinct CDR3 sequences, over 11% of which are singletons, and roughly 23% rests with the top ten.

The J gene is TRBJ2-7, the V gene TRBV7-9, with D hard to call. The clonotype comes from a man between 18 and 29 years old who had mild COVID-19 (a few samples of this study predate the infection). Cell type and time point are not known. Sequencing used PBMCs or a T cell subset sorted from them (not recorded which). CDR3 sequence: CASRSAEWSSYEQYF. The CDR3 DNA sequence: TGTGCCAGCAGGTCCGCGGAGTGGAGCTCCTACGAGCAGTACTTC.